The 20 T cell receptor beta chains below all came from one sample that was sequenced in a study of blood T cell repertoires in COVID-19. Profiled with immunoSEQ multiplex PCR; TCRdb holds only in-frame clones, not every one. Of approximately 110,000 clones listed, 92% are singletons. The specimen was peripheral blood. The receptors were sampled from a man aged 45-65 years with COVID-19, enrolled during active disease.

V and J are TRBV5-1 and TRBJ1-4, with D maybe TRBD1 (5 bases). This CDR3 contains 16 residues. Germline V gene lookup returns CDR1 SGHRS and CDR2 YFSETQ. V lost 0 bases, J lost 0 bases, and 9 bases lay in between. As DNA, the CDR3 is TGCGCCAGCAGCTTGGGGCCCAGGGCAACTAATGAAAAACTGTTTTTT. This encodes CASSLGPRATNEKLFF.

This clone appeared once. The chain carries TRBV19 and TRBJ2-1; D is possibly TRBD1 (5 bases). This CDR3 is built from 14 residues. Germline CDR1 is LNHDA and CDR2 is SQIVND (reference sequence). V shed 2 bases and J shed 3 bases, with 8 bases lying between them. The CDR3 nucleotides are TGTGCCAGTAGTATATCCAGGGTCTACAATGAGCAGTTCTTC. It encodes CASSISRVYNEQFF.

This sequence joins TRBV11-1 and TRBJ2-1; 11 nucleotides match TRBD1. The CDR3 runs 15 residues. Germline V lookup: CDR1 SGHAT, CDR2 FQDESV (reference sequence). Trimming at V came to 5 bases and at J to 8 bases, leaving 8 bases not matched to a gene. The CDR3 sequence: CASSGTGGRMDEQFF. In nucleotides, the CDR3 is TGTGCCAGCAGCGGGACAGGGGGTAGGATGGATGAGCAGTTCTTC.

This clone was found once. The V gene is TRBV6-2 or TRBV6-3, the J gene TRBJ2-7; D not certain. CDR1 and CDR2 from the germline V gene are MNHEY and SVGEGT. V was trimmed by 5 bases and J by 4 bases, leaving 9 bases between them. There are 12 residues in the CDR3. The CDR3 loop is CASSPVEYEQYF. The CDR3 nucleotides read TGTGCCAGCAGTCCAGTGGAGTACGAGCAGTACTTC.

The CDR3 DNA reads TGTGCCAGCAGGCCCGGGACAGCTAATGAAAAACTGTTTTTT. Encoded protein: CASRPGTANEKLFF. V and J are TRBV6-5 and TRBJ1-4; 7 bases match TRBD1. The CDR3 sequence is 14 residues long. In germline, CDR1 is MNHEY, CDR2 SVGAGI. With V trimmed by 6 bases and J by 3 bases, 4 bases remained unmatched.

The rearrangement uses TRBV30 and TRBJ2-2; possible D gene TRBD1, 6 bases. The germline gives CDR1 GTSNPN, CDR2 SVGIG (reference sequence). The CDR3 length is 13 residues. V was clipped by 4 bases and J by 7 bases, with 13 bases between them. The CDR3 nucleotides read TGTGCCTGGACCCTGGGGGCGGGCGGGGAGCTGTTTTTT. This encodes CAWTLGAGGELFF.

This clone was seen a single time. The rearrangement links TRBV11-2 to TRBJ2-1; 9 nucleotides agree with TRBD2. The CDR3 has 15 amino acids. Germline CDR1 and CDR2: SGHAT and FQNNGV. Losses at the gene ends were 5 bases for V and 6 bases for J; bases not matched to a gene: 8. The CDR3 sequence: CASSPRLAESNEQFF. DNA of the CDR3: TGTGCCAGCAGCCCACGACTAGCGGAGTCCAATGAGCAGTTCTTC.

CDR3 protein: CSVAGTSGRAYNEQFF. As DNA, the CDR3 is TGCAGCGTCGCAGGGACTAGCGGGAGGGCGTACAATGAGCAGTTCTTC. The chain joins TRBV29-1 to TRBJ2-1; 16 bases map to TRBD2. This CDR3 is 16 amino acids long. V shed 6 bases and J 4 bases; nucleotides not matched to a gene: 6. Germline CDR1 and CDR2: SQVTM and ANQGSEA.

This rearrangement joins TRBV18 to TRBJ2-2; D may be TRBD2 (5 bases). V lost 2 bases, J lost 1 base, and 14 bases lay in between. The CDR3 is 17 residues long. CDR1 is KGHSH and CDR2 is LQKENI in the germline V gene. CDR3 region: CASSPSEGRENTGELFF. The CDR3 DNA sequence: TGTGCCAGCTCACCATCAGAAGGACGGGAGAACACCGGGGAGCTGTTTTTT. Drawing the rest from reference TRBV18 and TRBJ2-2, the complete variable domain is NAGVMQNPRHLVRRRGQEARLRCSPMKGHSHVYWYRQLPEEGLKFMVYLQKENIIDESGMPKERFSAEFPKEGPSILRIQQVVRGDSAAYFCASSPSEGRENTGELFFGEGSRLTVL.

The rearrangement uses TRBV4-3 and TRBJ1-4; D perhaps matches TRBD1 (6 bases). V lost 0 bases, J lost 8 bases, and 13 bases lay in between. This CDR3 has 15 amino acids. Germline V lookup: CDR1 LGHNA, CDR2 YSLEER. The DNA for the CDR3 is TGCGCCAGCAGCCAAGATGTAGGGGGTTCAGAAAAACTGTTTTTT. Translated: CASSQDVGGSEKLFF.

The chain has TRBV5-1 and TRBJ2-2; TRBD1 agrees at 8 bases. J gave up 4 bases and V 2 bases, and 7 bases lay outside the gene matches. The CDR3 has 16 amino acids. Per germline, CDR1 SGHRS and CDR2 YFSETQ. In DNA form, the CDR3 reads TGCGCCAGCAGCTTCGGACAGGGAAGTGGCACCGGGGAGCTGTTTTTT. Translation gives CASSFGQGSGTGELFF.

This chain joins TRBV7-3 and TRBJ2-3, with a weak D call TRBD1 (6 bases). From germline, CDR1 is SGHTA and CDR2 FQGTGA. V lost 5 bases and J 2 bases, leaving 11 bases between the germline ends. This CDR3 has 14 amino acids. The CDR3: CASSRGDITDTQYF. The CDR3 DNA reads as TGTGCCAGCAGCCGAGGGGACATCACAGATACGCAGTATTTT.

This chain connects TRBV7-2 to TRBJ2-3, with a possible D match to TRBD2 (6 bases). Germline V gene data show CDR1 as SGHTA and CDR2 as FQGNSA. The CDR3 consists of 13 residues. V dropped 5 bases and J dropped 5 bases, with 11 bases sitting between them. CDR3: CASSPGDGDTQYF. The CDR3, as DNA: TGTGCCAGCAGCCCGGGGGACGGAGATACGCAGTATTTT.

CDR3 region: CASTWGRDRVDTQYF. The CDR3 DNA sequence: TGTGCCAGCACTTGGGGTCGGGACAGGGTTGATACGCAGTATTTT. V usage is TRBV2 and J usage is TRBJ2-3; TRBD1 matches at 9 bases. This CDR3 contains 15 residues. Looked up from germline, CDR1 is SNHLY and CDR2 is FYNNEI. The J segment lost 6 bases and the V segment lost 7 bases, leaving 11 bases of the junction unmatched. Supplemented by reference TRBV2 and TRBJ2-3, the full variable domain reads EPEVTQTPSHQVTQMGQEVILRCVPISNHLYFYWYRQILGQKVEFLVSFYNNEISEKSEIFDDQFSVERPDGSNFTLKIRSTKLEDSAMYFCASTWGRDRVDTQYFGPGTRLTVL.

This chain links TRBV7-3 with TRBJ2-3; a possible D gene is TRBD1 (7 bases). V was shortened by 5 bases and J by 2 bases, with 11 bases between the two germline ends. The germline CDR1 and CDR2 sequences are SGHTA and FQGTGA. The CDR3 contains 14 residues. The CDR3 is CASSPGGFTDTQYF. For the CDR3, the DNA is TGTGCCAGCAGCCCAGGGGGGTTCACAGATACGCAGTATTTT.

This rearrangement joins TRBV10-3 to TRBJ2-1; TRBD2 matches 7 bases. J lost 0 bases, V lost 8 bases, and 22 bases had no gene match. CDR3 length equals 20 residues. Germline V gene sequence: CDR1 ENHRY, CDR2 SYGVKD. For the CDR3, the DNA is TGTGCCATCCTTGATAAGTTGGCTAGCGGAGAACCCCCCTCCTACAATGAGCAGTTCTTC. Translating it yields CAILDKLASGEPPSYNEQFF.

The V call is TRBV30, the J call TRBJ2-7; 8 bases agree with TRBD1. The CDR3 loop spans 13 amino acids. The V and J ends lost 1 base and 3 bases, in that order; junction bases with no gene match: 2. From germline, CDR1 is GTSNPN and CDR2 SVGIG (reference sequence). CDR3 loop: CAWSGDRGYEQYF. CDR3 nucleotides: TGTGCCTGGAGTGGCGACAGGGGCTACGAGCAGTACTTC.

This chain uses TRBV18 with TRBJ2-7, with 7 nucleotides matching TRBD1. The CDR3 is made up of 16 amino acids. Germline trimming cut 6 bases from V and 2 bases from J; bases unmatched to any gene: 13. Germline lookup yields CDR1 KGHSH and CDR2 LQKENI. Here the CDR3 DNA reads TGTGCCAGCTCGTCTGGACAGGATTTGGGGGCCTACGAGCAGTACGTC. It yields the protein CASSSGQDLGAYEQYV.

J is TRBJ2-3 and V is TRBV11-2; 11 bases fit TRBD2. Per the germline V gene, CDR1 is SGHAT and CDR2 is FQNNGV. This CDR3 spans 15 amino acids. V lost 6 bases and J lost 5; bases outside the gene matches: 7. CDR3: CASRVAGGREDTQYF. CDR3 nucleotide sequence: TGTGCCAGCAGGGTAGCGGGAGGGCGGGAAGATACGCAGTATTTT.

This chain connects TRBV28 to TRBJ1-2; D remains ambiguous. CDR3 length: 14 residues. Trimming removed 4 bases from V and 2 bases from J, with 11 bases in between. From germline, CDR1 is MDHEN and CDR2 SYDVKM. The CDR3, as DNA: TGTGCCAGCAGTTCCCAAGCAGGAAACTATGGCTACACCTTC. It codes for CASSSQAGNYGYTF.